The 31 T cell receptor beta chains given below trace back to one sample, sequenced in a study of blood T cell repertoires in COVID-19. Repertoires were generated with immunoSEQ multiplex PCR, while TCRdb's copy carries only in-frame clones and drops some. The table has some 230,000 clones, more than 65% seen once; the top ten hold 2% to 2.5%. Sequenced input: peripheral blood. These receptors all come from an older woman with acute or convalescent COVID-19.

For the CDR3, the DNA is TGTGCCAGCAGCCCTTCCGGGGGGACCGAGCAGTACTTC. Amino acids: CASSPSGGTEQYF. This rearrangement joins TRBV9 to TRBJ2-7, with TRBD2 matching over 7 bases. Germline CDR1 is SGDLS and CDR2 is YYNGEE. V trimming: 4 bases; J trimming: 6 bases; junction bases outside the gene matches: 7. The CDR3 totals 13 residues.

V and J are TRBV4-2 and TRBJ2-2, with 10 nucleotides matching TRBD2. V gave up 2 bases and J gave up 5 bases; unmatched junction bases: 8. CDR1 LGHNA and CDR2 YNFKEQ come from the germline V gene. The CDR3 spans 17 residues. The CDR3 region has the DNA TGTGCCAGCAGCCAATCGTTAGCGGGGGGAAATACCGGGGAGCTGTTTTTT. Residues: CASSQSLAGGNTGELFF.

The chain uses TRBV4-1 and TRBJ2-1; the D gene is possibly TRBD1 (6 bases). The CDR3 contains 17 residues. In germline, CDR1 is MGHRA, CDR2 YSYEKL. With 4 bases removed from V and 0 bases from J, the gap between germline ends came to 16 bases. CDR3 residues: CASSLTLQGSSYNEQFF. The CDR3 nucleotides read TGCGCCAGCAGCCTTACCCTACAGGGAAGCTCCTACAATGAGCAGTTCTTC.

The chain combines TRBV2 with TRBJ1-5; 7 positions match TRBD1. Trimming cost V 3 bases and J 6 bases; bases outside gene matches: 8. The CDR3 extends over 15 amino acids. CDR1 is SNHLY and CDR2 is FYNNEI in the germline V gene. CDR3 amino acids: CASSDEGAPGQPQHF. The CDR3, as DNA: TGTGCCAGCAGTGATGAGGGGGCGCCGGGTCAGCCCCAGCATTTT.

The V gene is TRBV23-1, the J gene TRBJ2-3; 7 bases map to TRBD2. TRBV23-1 is an ORF for which the function is uncertain. The length of the CDR3 is 16 residues. V lost 0 bases and J lost 0; bases outside the gene matches: 3. CDR3 DNA: TGCGCCAGCAGTCAATCGATGGGGGGGAGCACAGATACGCAGTATTTT. This gives the protein CASSQSMGGSTDTQYF.

On this clone itself: Within the sample, other DNA sequences also encode this same CDR3. In DNA, the CDR3 is TGTGCCAGCAGCCAAGAACGGGGGGGCAATCAGCCCCAGCATTTT. Amino acid sequence: CASSQERGGNQPQHF. The V and J genes are TRBV4-2 and TRBJ1-5, with D possibly matching TRBD1 (5 bases). CDR3 length: 15 amino acids. V lost 0 bases and J lost 2, with 8 bases in between. The germline gives CDR1 LGHNA, CDR2 YNFKEQ.

This CDR3 reads CASSLGGRGDQETQYF. The CDR3 DNA is TGCGCCAGCAGCTTGGGAGGGCGGGGGGACCAAGAGACCCAGTACTTC. The V and J genes are TRBV5-1 and TRBJ2-5, with 8 bases that match TRBD2. The CDR3 spans 16 residues. CDR1 and CDR2 (germline): SGHRS, YFSETQ. The trim removed 0 bases at V and 0 bases at J, leaving 4 bases unmatched.

The V and J genes are TRBV14 and TRBJ2-7; D is possibly TRBD1 (6 bases). CDR3 length equals 14 residues. V lost 4 bases to trimming and J lost 3 bases, with 13 bases between them. Germline V gene sequence: CDR1 SGHDN, CDR2 FVKESK. The CDR3 DNA reads as TGTGCCAGCAGCCGCCCGGGACAATACTACGAGCAGTACTTC. Residues: CASSRPGQYYEQYF.

The CDR3 spells CASSSGTGISYEQYF. Here the CDR3 DNA reads TGTGCCAGCAGTTCCGGGACAGGGATCTCCTACGAGCAGTACTTC. V is TRBV6-5 and J is TRBJ2-7, with 9 bases fitting TRBD1. V dropped 4 bases and J dropped 0; count of bases not matched to a gene: 4. The CDR3 is 15 amino acids. Germline loops: CDR1 MNHEY, CDR2 SVGAGI.

CDR3 nucleotide sequence: TGTGCCAGCAGATTAACAGGGGACGGCACTGAAGCTTTCTTT. This translates into CASRLTGDGTEAFF. The rearrangement joins TRBV6-4 to TRBJ1-1, with 7 bases matching TRBD1. J was trimmed by 4 bases and V by 6 bases; bases with no gene match: 8. Germline CDR1 and CDR2: MRHNA and SNTAGT. The CDR3 contains 14 residues.

The chain is built from TRBV18 and TRBJ1-2; D ambiguous. Trimming removed 3 bases at V and 8 bases at J, with 10 bases between. Germline V gene sequence: CDR1 KGHSH, CDR2 LQKENI. The CDR3 extends over 12 amino acids. The CDR3: CASSPAGGGYTF. CDR3 nucleotide sequence: TGTGCCAGCTCACCTGCAGGTGGGGGCTACACCTTC. The full variable domain, with the rest looked up from reference TRBV18 and TRBJ1-2, is NAGVMQNPRHLVRRRGQEARLRCSPMKGHSHVYWYRQLPEEGLKFMVYLQKENIIDESGMPKERFSAEFPKEGPSILRIQQVVRGDSAAYFCASSPAGGGYTFGSGTRLTVV.

The chain couples TRBV13 to TRBJ2-1, with 9 bases lining up with TRBD1. With V trimmed by 3 bases and J by 6 bases, 3 bases remained unmatched. The CDR3 is made up of 14 amino acids. The germline gives CDR1 PRHDT, CDR2 FYEKMQ (reference sequence). The CDR3 coding sequence is TGTGCCAGCAGCTTCGAGGACAGGGGCAATGAGCAGTTCTTC. Residues: CASSFEDRGNEQFF.

V gene TRBV18 combines with J gene TRBJ2-7; D is unclear. Germline V gives CDR1 KGHSH, CDR2 LQKENI. V was cut by 2 bases and J by 9 bases, with 17 bases left in between. This CDR3 is built from 14 residues. The CDR3: CASSPAVGRLGQYF. The CDR3 region has the DNA TGTGCCAGCTCACCAGCGGTGGGTCGGCTAGGGCAGTACTTC.

This chain uses TRBV5-6 with TRBJ1-2, with D unresolved. CDR3 length: 15 amino acids. The germline V gene encodes CDR1 SGHDT and CDR2 YYEEEE. Trimming pared 1 base from V and 2 bases from J, leaving 12 bases between. CDR3 sequence: CASSLISSRNYGYTF. The CDR3 DNA follows: TGTGCCAGCAGCTTGATTTCGTCGCGAAACTATGGCTACACCTTC.

The chain is built from TRBV5-4 and TRBJ2-1, with D possibly TRBD2 on 6 matching bases. This CDR3 is built from 16 residues. Germline V gene lookup returns CDR1 SGHNT and CDR2 YYREEE (reference sequence). The V gene lost 0 bases and the J gene lost 2 bases, with 12 bases spanning the gap. In DNA, the CDR3 is TGTGCCAGCAGCTTGGTGGAGGGATCCACCTACAATGAGCAGTTCTTC. Protein: CASSLVEGSTYNEQFF.

The CDR3 region is CASSYTGLHEQYF. CDR3 sequence (DNA): TGTGCCAGCAGTTATACGGGGTTGCACGAGCAGTACTTC. The J gene is TRBJ2-7, the V gene TRBV12-3 or TRBV12-4, with a tentative D call TRBD2 (5 bases). The V end lost 4 bases, the J end lost 5 bases, and 12 bases lay between the germline ends. The CDR3 loop spans 13 amino acids.

This sequence joins TRBV4-3 and TRBJ2-3, with 7 bases lining up with TRBD1. Germline assignment: CDR1 LGHNA and CDR2 YSLEER. The CDR3 loop spans 17 amino acids. V lost 4 bases and J lost 4; bases outside the gene matches: 14. The CDR3: CASSPQGGPGFADTQYF. The CDR3, as DNA: TGCGCCAGCAGCCCGCAAGGGGGCCCTGGGTTTGCAGATACGCAGTATTTT.

The chain couples TRBV20-1 to TRBJ2-2; D gene unclear. This CDR3 is 12 amino acids long. Per germline, CDR1 DFQATT and CDR2 SNEGSKA (reference sequence). Trimming pared 3 bases from V and 6 bases from J, leaving 8 bases between. DNA for the CDR3: TGCAGTGCTAGTGGTAGATCCGGGGAGCTGTTTTTT. Protein sequence: CSASGRSGELFF.

The V call is TRBV5-8, the J call TRBJ1-6; TRBD1 matches at 7 bases. This CDR3 comprises 14 residues. Germline V lookup: CDR1 SGHTS, CDR2 YDEGEE. Unmatched junction bases numbered 8, after V lost 2 bases and J lost 12 bases. The CDR3: CASSFARGVGPLHF. In DNA, the CDR3 is TGTGCCAGCAGCTTTGCCAGGGGGGTAGGACCCCTCCACTTT.

This clone was counted only a few times. The chain joins TRBV19 to TRBJ2-4, with 11 bases that match TRBD1. The length of the CDR3 is 20 residues. From germline, CDR1 is LNHDA and CDR2 SQIVND (reference sequence). V lost 4 bases to trimming and J lost 1 base; unmatched junction nucleotides: 15. The CDR3 DNA is TGTGCCAGTAGTACAGGGCGGACAGGGGGCGGGGTAAAGGCCAAAAACATTCAGTACTTC. This translates into CASSTGRTGGGVKAKNIQYF.

This chain joins TRBV5-8 and TRBJ2-5, with 9 nucleotides matching TRBD2. Germline V gene data show CDR1 as SGHTS and CDR2 as YDEGEE. The CDR3 is 13 amino acids. V gave up 6 bases and J gave up 5 bases; unmatched junction bases: 5. The CDR3: CASTLAGVETQYF. CDR3 nucleotides: TGTGCCAGCACCTTAGCGGGGGTGGAGACCCAGTACTTC.

This chain joins TRBV7-9 and TRBJ2-7, with D tentatively TRBD1 (5 bases). Germline V gene lookup returns CDR1 SEHNR and CDR2 FQNEAQ (reference sequence). This CDR3 spans 15 amino acids. The V and J ends lost 1 base and 2 bases respectively, with 12 bases between them. The CDR3 region is CASSLGTGITYEQYF. DNA for the CDR3: TGTGCCAGCAGCTTAGGCACAGGCATAACCTACGAGCAGTACTTC.

This clone was counted a single time. The J gene is TRBJ2-1, the V gene TRBV5-1; D is possibly TRBD2 (6 bases). Per germline, CDR1 SGHRS and CDR2 YFSETQ. V lost 1 base and J 8 bases, leaving 13 bases between the germline ends. The CDR3 has 14 residues. For the CDR3, the DNA is TGCGCCAGCAGCTTGATGGGCGGGGACGATGAGCAGTTCTTC. Encoded protein: CASSLMGGDDEQFF.

The chain recombines TRBV18 with TRBJ2-5; no clear D gene. Germline assignment: CDR1 KGHSH and CDR2 LQKENI. Trimming stripped 2 bases from V and 5 bases from J, with 3 bases between. There are 11 residues in the CDR3. The CDR3: CASSPEETQYF. CDR3 nucleotides: TGTGCCAGCTCACCAGAGGAGACCCAGTACTTC.

This sequence joins TRBV30 and TRBJ2-3; 7 bases are shared with TRBD2. This CDR3 region has 18 residues. Germline-derived CDR1 and CDR2 are GTSNPN and SVGIG (reference sequence). Trimming cost V 1 base and J 0 bases; bases outside gene matches: 13. This CDR3 is CAWSGLPRIAGSTDTQYF. CDR3 nucleotide sequence: TGTGCCTGGAGTGGATTACCGAGGATAGCGGGTAGCACAGATACGCAGTATTTT.

The rearrangement joins TRBV6-5 to TRBJ2-1; 7 nucleotides line up with TRBD1. Germline values: CDR1 MNHEY, CDR2 SVGAGI. CDR3 size: 15 residues. The V and J ends lost 6 bases and 6 bases, in that order; junction bases with no gene match: 11. CDR3 sequence: CASRPGQLWGNEQFF. CDR3 DNA: TGTGCCAGCAGACCGGGACAGCTTTGGGGCAATGAGCAGTTCTTC.

The chain recombines TRBV9 with TRBJ1-2, with D tentatively TRBD1 (5 bases). Germline V lookup: CDR1 SGDLS, CDR2 YYNGEE. The CDR3 sequence is 15 residues long. Trimming shortened V by 4 bases and J by 8 bases, and 21 bases separated the two germline ends. The CDR3 DNA follows: TGTGCCAGCAGCCCAGACCTCAGGGTTGTTCGGGGCTACACCTTC. As protein: CASSPDLRVVRGYTF.

The V gene is TRBV27, the J gene TRBJ1-5; possible D gene TRBD1, 5 bases. Trimming removed 3 bases at V and 5 bases at J, with 8 bases between. The CDR3 loop spans 13 amino acids. The germline CDR1 and CDR2 sequences are MNHEY and SMNVEV (reference sequence). The CDR3 spells CASSLGGYQPQHF. The CDR3 bases are TGTGCCAGCAGTTTGGGGGGATATCAGCCCCAGCATTTT.

The chain combines TRBV19 with TRBJ1-5, with 7 bases matching TRBD1. The length of the CDR3 is 14 residues. Per the germline V gene, CDR1 is LNHDA and CDR2 is SQIVND (reference sequence). V gave up 7 bases and J gave up 2 bases; unmatched junction bases: 5. The CDR3 DNA sequence: TGTGCCAGTACCACTGGGACAGGCAATCAGCCCCAGCATTTT. This encodes CASTTGTGNQPQHF.

This chain joins TRBV6-6 and TRBJ1-1; D is ambiguous. The V and J ends lost 6 bases and 0 bases respectively, with 8 bases between them. The germline V gene encodes CDR1 MNHNY and CDR2 SVGAGI (reference sequence). The CDR3 totals 13 residues. The CDR3 nucleotides are TGTGCCAGCAGGGGCTCCATGAACACTGAAGCTTTCTTT. It yields the protein CASRGSMNTEAFF.

The chain carries TRBV18 and TRBJ1-4; D remains ambiguous. This CDR3 contains 11 residues. From germline, CDR1 is KGHSH and CDR2 LQKENI. V gave up 0 bases and J gave up 15 bases, with 8 bases separating them. The chain's CDR3 is CASSPPGGVFF. The CDR3 coding sequence is TGTGCCAGCTCACCACCCGGCGGAGTGTTTTTT.